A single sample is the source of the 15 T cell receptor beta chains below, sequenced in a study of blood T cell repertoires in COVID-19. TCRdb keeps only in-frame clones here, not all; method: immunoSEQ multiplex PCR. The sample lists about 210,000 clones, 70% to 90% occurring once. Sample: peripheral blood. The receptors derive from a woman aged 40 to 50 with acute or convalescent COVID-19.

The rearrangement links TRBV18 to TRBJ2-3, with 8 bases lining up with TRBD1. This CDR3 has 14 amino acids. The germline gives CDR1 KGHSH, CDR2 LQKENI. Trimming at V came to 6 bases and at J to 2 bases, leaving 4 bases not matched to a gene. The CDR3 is CASSRTGTTDTQYF. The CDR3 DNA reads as TGTGCCAGCTCGCGGACAGGGACCACAGATACGCAGTATTTT.

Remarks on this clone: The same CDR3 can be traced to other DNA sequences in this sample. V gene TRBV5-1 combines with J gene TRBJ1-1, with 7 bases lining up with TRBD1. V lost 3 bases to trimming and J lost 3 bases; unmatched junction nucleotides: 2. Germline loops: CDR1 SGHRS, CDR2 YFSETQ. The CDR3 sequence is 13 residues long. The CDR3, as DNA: TGCGCCAGCAGCTCAACAGGGGACACTGAAGCTTTCTTT. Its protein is CASSSTGDTEAFF.

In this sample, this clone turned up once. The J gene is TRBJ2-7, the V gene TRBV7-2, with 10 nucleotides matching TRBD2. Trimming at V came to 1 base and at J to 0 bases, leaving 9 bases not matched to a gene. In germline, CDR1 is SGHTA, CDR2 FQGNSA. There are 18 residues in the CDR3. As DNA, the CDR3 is TGTGCCAGCAGCTTAGTCGGTAGCGGGGGGAAAAGCTCCTACGAGCAGTACGTC. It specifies CASSLVGSGGKSSYEQYV.

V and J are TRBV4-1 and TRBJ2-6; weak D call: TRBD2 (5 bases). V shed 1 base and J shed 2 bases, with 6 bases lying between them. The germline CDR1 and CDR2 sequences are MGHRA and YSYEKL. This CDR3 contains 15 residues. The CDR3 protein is CASSQVEAGANVLTF. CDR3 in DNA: TGCGCCAGCAGCCAAGTGGAGGCTGGGGCCAACGTCCTGACTTTC.

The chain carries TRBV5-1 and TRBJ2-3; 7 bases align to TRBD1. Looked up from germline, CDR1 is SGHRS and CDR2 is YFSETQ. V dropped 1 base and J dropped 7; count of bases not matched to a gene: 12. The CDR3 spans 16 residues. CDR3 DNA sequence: TGCGCCAGCAGCTTGCAGGCGAGGGGGCGCGAGTATACGCAGTATTTT. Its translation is CASSLQARGREYTQYF.

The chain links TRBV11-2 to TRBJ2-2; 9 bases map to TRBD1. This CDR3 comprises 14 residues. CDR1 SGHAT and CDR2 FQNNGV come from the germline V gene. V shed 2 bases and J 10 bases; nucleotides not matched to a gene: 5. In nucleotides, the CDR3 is TGTGCCAGCAGCTTAATGACAGGGGGGATGGAGCTGTTTTTT. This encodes CASSLMTGGMELFF.

DNA for the CDR3: TGTGCCAGCAGCTTATGGCTTACAGGGAAAGACTATGGCTACACCTTC. Amino acids: CASSLWLTGKDYGYTF. J is TRBJ1-2 and V is TRBV7-9; D might be TRBD1 (6 bases). V dropped 2 bases and J dropped 3 bases, with 16 bases sitting between them. CDR1 and CDR2 from the germline V gene are SEHNR and FQNEAQ (reference sequence). The CDR3 runs 16 residues.

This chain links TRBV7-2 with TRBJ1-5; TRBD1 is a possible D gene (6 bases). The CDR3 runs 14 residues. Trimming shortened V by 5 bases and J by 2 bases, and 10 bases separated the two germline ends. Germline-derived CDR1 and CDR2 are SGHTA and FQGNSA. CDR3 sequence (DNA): TGTGCCAGCAGCACCTCAGGGGGCAATCAGCCCCAGCATTTT. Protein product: CASSTSGGNQPQHF.

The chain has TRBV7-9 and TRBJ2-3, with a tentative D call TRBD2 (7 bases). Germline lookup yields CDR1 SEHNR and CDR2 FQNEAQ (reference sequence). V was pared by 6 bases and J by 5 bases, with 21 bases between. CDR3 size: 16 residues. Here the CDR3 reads CASRVGGAPSGDTQYF. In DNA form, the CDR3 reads TGTGCCAGCAGGGTGGGGGGGGCCCCCTCTGGAGATACGCAGTATTTT.

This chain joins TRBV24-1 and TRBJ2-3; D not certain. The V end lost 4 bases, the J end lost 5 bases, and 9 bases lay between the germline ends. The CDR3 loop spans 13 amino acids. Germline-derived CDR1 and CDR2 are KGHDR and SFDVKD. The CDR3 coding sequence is TGTGCCACCAGTGACATCCTAAAAGATACGCAGTATTTT. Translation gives CATSDILKDTQYF.

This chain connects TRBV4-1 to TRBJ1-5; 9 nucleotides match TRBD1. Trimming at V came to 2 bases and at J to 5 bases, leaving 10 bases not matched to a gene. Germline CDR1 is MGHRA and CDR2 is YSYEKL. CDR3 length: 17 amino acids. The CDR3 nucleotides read TGCGCCAGCAGCCAATACGGGACAGGGATTTTGTATCAGCCCCAGCATTTT. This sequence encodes CASSQYGTGILYQPQHF.

The CDR3 is CASSLGRGSPLHF. The CDR3 DNA follows: TGTGCCAGTAGTCTAGGGAGAGGTTCACCCCTCCACTTT. The J gene is TRBJ1-6, the V gene TRBV19; D is unclear. This CDR3 is built from 13 residues. CDR1 and CDR2 from the germline V gene are LNHDA and SQIVND (reference sequence). V lost 5 bases and J 9 bases, leaving 11 bases between the germline ends.

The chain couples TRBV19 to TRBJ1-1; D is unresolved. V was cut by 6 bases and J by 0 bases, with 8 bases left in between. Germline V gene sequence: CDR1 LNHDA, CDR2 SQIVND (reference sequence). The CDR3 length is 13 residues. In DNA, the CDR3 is TGTGCCAGTAGCCCTCAGTTGAACACTGAAGCTTTCTTT. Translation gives CASSPQLNTEAFF.

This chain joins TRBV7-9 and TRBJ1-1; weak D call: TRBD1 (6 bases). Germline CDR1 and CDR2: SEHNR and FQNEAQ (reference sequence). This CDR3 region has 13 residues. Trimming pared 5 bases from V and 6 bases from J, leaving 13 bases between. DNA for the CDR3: TGTGCCAGCAGCGTAGACAGGTTACCTGAAGCTTTCTTT. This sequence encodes CASSVDRLPEAFF.

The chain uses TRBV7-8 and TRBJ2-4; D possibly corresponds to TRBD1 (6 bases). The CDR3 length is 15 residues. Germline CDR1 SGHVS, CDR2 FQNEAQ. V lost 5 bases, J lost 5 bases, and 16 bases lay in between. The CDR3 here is CASSRATGRQNIQYF. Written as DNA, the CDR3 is TGTGCCAGCAGCCGAGCTACAGGGCGGCAAAACATTCAGTACTTC.